A selection of T cell receptor beta chains follows, all from one sample in a study of T cell responses to AZD1222 COVID-19 vaccine. Sequencing was performed with immunoSEQ multiplex PCR; in TCRdb, only in-frame clones are kept and a portion is missing. The table lists around 25,000 clones, around 87% of them singletons. This specimen consisted of peripheral blood, obtained 28 days after the second AZD1222 dose. Receptor source: an adult who received the AZD1222 COVID-19 vaccine. Each CDR3 is given with its conserved first and last residue. A D gene is named only where the DNA matches it firmly. A clone size is listed for some rows: how often the clone was seen (once, few, many), or a class if it is expanded.

d_call clone_size j_call v_call cdr3_aa cdr3_nt
TRBD1 - TRBJ2-7 TRBV5-1 CASSSRDRDREQYF TGCGCCAGCAGCTCCCGGGACAGGGATCGCGAGCAGTACTTC
- - TRBJ2-7 TRBV28 CASSLFPGPGYEQYF TGTGCCAGCAGTTTATTCCCGGGTCCGGGCTACGAGCAGTACTTC
TRBD2 - TRBJ2-2 TRBV5-6 CASSETSGVNTGELFF TGTGCCAGCAGCGAGACTAGCGGGGTGAACACCGGGGAGCTGTTTTTT
- - TRBJ2-7 TRBV5-1 CASSLGGDGYEQYF TGCGCCAGCAGCTTGGGAGGGGACGGCTACGAGCAGTACTTC
- - TRBJ1-1 TRBV7-9 CASKGGGNTEAFF TGTGCCAGCAAAGGTGGGGGGAACACTGAAGCTTTCTTT
- - TRBJ2-1 TRBV18 CASSRTVRGYNEQFF TGTGCCAGCTCACGGACAGTAAGAGGCTACAATGAGCAGTTCTTC
TRBD2 - TRBJ2-1 TRBV19 CASTPGTSGRDEQFF TGTGCCAGTACCCCCGGGACTAGCGGGAGGGATGAGCAGTTCTTC
TRBD1 - TRBJ2-7 TRBV24-1 CATSDRKTGGEGKQYF TGTGCCACCAGTGACCGAAAGACAGGGGGCGAGGGCAAGCAGTACTTC
TRBD2 - TRBJ2-3 TRBV19 CASSIETSSKPTDTQYF TGTGCCAGTAGTATAGAGACTAGCTCTAAACCGACAGATACGCAGTATTTT
- - TRBJ1-2 TRBV5-8 CASSLSGAPGGYTF TGTGCCAGCAGCTTGTCAGGGGCCCCAGGTGGCTACACCTTC
TRBD1 - TRBJ1-5 TRBV6-5 CASSYSGTGNQPQHF TGTGCCAGCAGTTACTCCGGGACAGGAAATCAGCCCCAGCATTTT
- - TRBJ2-1 TRBV7-2 CASSSMGGRGYNEQFF TGTGCCAGCAGCTCTATGGGGGGACGGGGATACAATGAGCAGTTCTTC
- - TRBJ2-2 TRBV11-2 CASTNAGGELFF TGTGCCAGCACCAATGCAGGAGGGGAGCTGTTTTTT
- once TRBJ1-1 TRBV28 CASSSPFRVEAFF TGTGCCAGCAGTTCCCCTTTTAGGGTTGAAGCTTTCTTT
TRBD2 - TRBJ2-1 TRBV4-1 CASSPRTSGNYNEQFF TGCGCCAGCAGCCCCCGCACTAGCGGGAATTACAATGAGCAGTTCTTC
- - TRBJ2-1 TRBV10-2 CASTDQYNEQFF TGCGCCAGCACCGACCAGTACAATGAGCAGTTCTTC
TRBD2 - TRBJ2-1 TRBV24-1 CATSDPGGLAGDDEQFF TGTGCCACCAGTGATCCGGGGGGACTAGCGGGAGACGATGAGCAGTTCTTC
TRBD2 - TRBJ2-1 TRBV5-1 CASSLASGLAGAYNEQFF TGCGCCAGCAGCTTGGCGTCCGGACTAGCGGGAGCCTACAATGAGCAGTTCTTC
- once TRBJ1-2 TRBV19 CASSIQSQNYGYTF TGTGCCAGTAGTATCCAATCACAAAACTATGGCTACACCTTC
TRBD2 - TRBJ2-1 TRBV7-8 CASSLFGARRGGNEQFF TGTGCCAGCAGCTTATTTGGGGCTCGCCGGGGGGGCAATGAGCAGTTCTTC
TRBD2 - TRBJ2-2 TRBV5-1 CASSLPAGGPNTGELFF TGCGCCAGCAGCTTGCCAGCGGGAGGGCCGAACACCGGGGAGCTGTTTTTT
TRBD2 - TRBJ2-2 TRBV14 CASSQRGTSGRGRELFF TGTGCCAGCAGCCAGCGAGGGACTAGCGGGAGAGGAAGGGAGCTGTTTTTT
- - TRBJ2-7 TRBV19 CASSTTGSSYEQYF TGTGCCAGTAGTACGACAGGATCAAGCTACGAGCAGTACTTC
- - TRBJ2-7 TRBV10-3 CAISDGYEQYF TGTGCCATCAGTGACGGCTACGAGCAGTACTTC
- - TRBJ1-3 TRBV5-5 CASSLEVSGNTIYF TGTGCCAGCAGCTTAGAGGTCTCGGGAAACACCATATATTTT
- - TRBJ1-5 TRBV10-3 CAISGGNSNQPQHF TGTGCCATCAGTGGGGGCAATAGCAATCAGCCCCAGCATTTT
- once TRBJ2-4 TRBV13 CASSLTPIRGAKNIQYF TGTGCCAGCAGCCTAACACCTATAAGGGGAGCCAAAAACATTCAGTACTTC
- once TRBJ1-3 TRBV3-1/TRBV3-2 CASSQARGYGNTIYF TGTGCCAGCAGCCAGGCCCGGGGGTATGGAAACACCATATATTTT
- - TRBJ2-3 TRBV6-6 CASSYGQFTSTDTQYF TGTGCCAGCAGTTACGGACAGTTTACTAGCACAGATACGCAGTATTTT
- - TRBJ2-7 TRBV6-4 CAPGSRVKFWSYEQYF TGTGCCCCTGGCAGCAGGGTAAAATTTTGGTCCTACGAGCAGTACTTC
- - TRBJ2-5 TRBV4-1 CASSQVDRKETQYF TGCGCCAGCAGCCAGGTCGATCGGAAAGAGACCCAGTACTTC
- - TRBJ1-5 TRBV10-3 CAIRDSRGSQPQHF TGTGCCATCAGAGACTCCAGGGGAAGTCAGCCCCAGCATTTT
- - TRBJ1-4 TRBV9 CASSASRDNPTNEKLFF TGTGCCAGCAGCGCTTCCCGGGACAACCCAACTAATGAAAAACTGTTTTTT
- few TRBJ1-1 TRBV7-9 CASSKTEQNTEAFF TGTGCCAGCAGCAAGACAGAACAGAACACTGAAGCTTTCTTT
- - TRBJ2-1 TRBV11-3 CASSFTYLETEQFF TGTGCCAGCAGCTTCACCTACCTAGAGACTGAGCAGTTCTTC
TRBD2 - TRBJ2-1 TRBV5-1 CASSEGLAEYNEQFF TGCGCCAGCAGCGAAGGACTAGCGGAATACAATGAGCAGTTCTTC
- - TRBJ1-3 TRBV12-3/TRBV12-4 CASSLLRNTIYF TGTGCCAGCAGTTTACTCCGAAACACCATATATTTT
- - TRBJ2-2 TRBV11-3 CASSLGQAANTGELFF TGTGCCAGCAGCTTAGGACAGGCCGCGAACACCGGGGAGCTGTTTTTT
- - TRBJ1-1 TRBV6-1 CASSEEYQNTEAFF TGTGCCAGCAGTGAAGAGTATCAGAACACTGAAGCTTTCTTT
- - TRBJ1-3 TRBV5-1 CASSPLSSGNTIYF TGCGCCAGCAGCCCCCTGAGCTCTGGAAACACCATATATTTT
TRBD1 - TRBJ1-5 TRBV30 CAWAPGTGGQPQHF TGTGCCTGGGCCCCTGGGACAGGAGGACAGCCCCAGCATTTT
- - TRBJ1-1 TRBV25-1 CASSHREPQAFF TGTGCCAGCAGCCATAGGGAGCCCCAAGCTTTCTTT
TRBD1 - TRBJ1-2 TRBV24-1 CATSDPGTGGSGYTF TGTGCCACCAGTGATCCCGGGACAGGGGGCTCTGGCTACACCTTC
- - TRBJ1-6 TRBV28 CASSLNNSPLHF TGTGCCAGCAGCCTCAATAATTCACCCCTCCACTTT
- - TRBJ1-5 TRBV7-2 CASSLGQTQPQHF TGTGCCAGCAGCTTAGGACAGACCCAGCCCCAGCATTTT
- - TRBJ2-4 TRBV4-2 CASSQEGARWDIQYF TGTGCCAGCAGCCAAGAGGGGGCTAGGTGGGACATTCAGTACTTC